The 22 T cell receptor beta chains presented below share a single source sample, sequenced in a study of cytomegalovirus exposure and HLA in healthy donors. Both 60 Vbeta primers and 13 Jbeta primers went into the PCR. Sequencing used immunoSEQ multiplex PCR; TCRdb keeps in-frame clones, though not all of them. The listing records some 120,000 clones. Source material: PBMCs. All receptors come from a man younger than 40 in good health and CMV-seronegative.

The V and J genes are TRBV5-1 and TRBJ2-2; 7 bases map to TRBD1. The V and J ends lost 3 bases and 3 bases, in that order; junction bases with no gene match: 8. There are 16 residues in the CDR3. From germline, CDR1 is SGHRS and CDR2 YFSETQ. DNA for the CDR3: TGCGCCAGCAGCTGGGGTGCAGGGGGTCACACCGGGGAGCTGTTTTTT. This sequence encodes CASSWGAGGHTGELFF.

The CDR3 spells CAANGVPTEAFF. CDR3 DNA sequence: TGTGCCGCAAACGGGGTGCCCACTGAAGCTTTCTTT. V is TRBV30 and J is TRBJ1-1, with D unresolved. The germline V gene encodes CDR1 GTSNPN and CDR2 SVGIG (reference sequence). This CDR3 is 12 amino acids long. V lost 8 bases and J 4 bases, leaving 14 bases between the germline ends.

About this clone: At one end, the junction sequence differs from germline, possibly due to a read error. The same CDR3 arises from other DNA sequences in this sample as well. Here the CDR3 reads CAWNWASGTYEQYF. The CDR3 nucleotides read TGTGCCTGGAACTGGGCTAGCGGTACCTATGAGCAGTACTTC. The chain is built from TRBV30 and TRBJ2-7; 7 bases align to TRBD2. Germline assignment: CDR1 GTSNPN and CDR2 SVGIG (reference sequence). The CDR3 loop spans 14 amino acids.

The chain links TRBV11-1 to TRBJ2-1; no definite D call. Germline lookup yields CDR1 SGHAT and CDR2 FQDESV (reference sequence). The CDR3 totals 12 residues. V was trimmed by 5 bases and J by 4 bases, leaving 6 bases between them. This CDR3 reads CASSADYNEQFF. In nucleotides, the CDR3 is TGTGCCAGCAGCGCGGATTACAATGAGCAGTTCTTC.

The chain couples TRBV11-2 to TRBJ2-2; D unclear. V was pared by 4 bases and J by 0 bases, with 6 bases between. CDR1 SGHAT and CDR2 FQNNGV come from the germline V gene. This CDR3 has 14 amino acids. The CDR3 nucleotides are TGTGCCAGCAGCTACTCGTCGAACACCGGGGAGCTGTTTTTT. It translates to CASSYSSNTGELFF.

The chain carries TRBV5-6 and TRBJ2-2; 10 positions agree with TRBD1. The CDR3 contains 15 residues. The germline V gene has CDR1 SGHDT and CDR2 YYEEEE. V dropped 4 bases and J dropped 7; count of bases not matched to a gene: 7. This CDR3 reads CASSMTGGRGGELFF. The CDR3 nucleotides read TGTGCCAGCAGCATGACAGGGGGCCGGGGCGGGGAGCTGTTTTTT.

The V and J genes are TRBV6-5 and TRBJ1-2; 7 positions agree with TRBD1. The CDR3 has 16 amino acids. CDR1 MNHEY and CDR2 SVGAGI come from the germline V gene. The V gene end was trimmed by 0 bases and the J gene end by 4 bases; junction bases not matched to a gene: 8. The CDR3 region is CASSYSLGQLFYGYTF. CDR3 DNA: TGTGCCAGCAGTTACTCCCTGGGACAGCTTTTCTATGGCTACACCTTC.

This rearrangement joins TRBV18 to TRBJ2-5, with D maybe TRBD2 (5 bases). The DNA end is more similar to TRBJ2-7, so the J call may be wrong. The CDR3 totals 13 residues. From germline, CDR1 is KGHSH and CDR2 LQKENI. The DNA of the CDR3 is TGTGCCAGCTCACCGGGAACTAGCTACGAGCAGTACTTC. Protein sequence: CASSPGTSYEQYF.

The chain combines TRBV19 with TRBJ2-7; D perhaps matches TRBD1 (5 bases). The CDR3 runs 16 residues. The germline V gene encodes CDR1 LNHDA and CDR2 SQIVND (reference sequence). The V end was cut by 2 bases, the J end by 0 bases, with 14 bases between. The CDR3 nucleotides are TGTGCCAGTAGTATAAAAGCCGACAGTGGCTCCTACGAGCAGTACTTC. This sequence encodes CASSIKADSGSYEQYF. Full variable domain (rest looked up from reference TRBV19 and TRBJ2-7): DGGITQSPKYLFRKEGQNVTLSCEQNLNHDAMYWYRQDPGQGLRLIYYSQIVNDFQKGDIAEGYSVSREKKESFPLTVTSAQKNPTAFYLCASSIKADSGSYEQYFGPGTRLTVT.

The rearrangement links TRBV2 to TRBJ2-3; TRBD2 matches 9 bases. V gave up 2 bases and J gave up 1 base; unmatched junction bases: 1. Germline CDR1 and CDR2: SNHLY and FYNNEI. This CDR3 region has 15 residues. This CDR3 is CASSESSGGTDTQYF. The CDR3 region has the DNA TGTGCCAGCAGTGAATCTAGCGGGGGCACAGATACGCAGTATTTT.

The chain recombines TRBV23-1 with TRBJ2-7, with D tentatively TRBD1 (6 bases). TRBV23-1 is sorted into the ORF group, with uncertain function. Trimming left V 4 bases short and J 0 bases short, with 13 bases between. This CDR3 spans 15 amino acids. The CDR3 DNA follows: TGCGCCAGCAGTCGGACAGTAACCCCCTCCTACGAGCAGTACTTC. Its protein product is CASSRTVTPSYEQYF.

The chain uses TRBV6-1 and TRBJ2-1; 11 bases are a match to TRBD2. The V segment lost 0 bases and the J segment 10 bases; nucleotides outside the gene matches: 8. This CDR3 is built from 16 residues. Germline lookup yields CDR1 MNHNS and CDR2 SASEGT. The CDR3 DNA reads as TGTGCCAGCAGTGAAGCTTTACTAGCGGGAGCAGACGAGCAGTTCTTC. Protein: CASSEALLAGADEQFF.

The chain recombines TRBV27 with TRBJ2-7; the match to TRBD1 covers 7 bases. CDR3 size: 14 residues. The germline V gene encodes CDR1 MNHEY and CDR2 SMNVEV (reference sequence). The J segment lost 4 bases and the V segment lost 5 bases, leaving 8 bases of the junction unmatched. The CDR3 spells CASSRTGTAYEQYF. The CDR3 nucleotides read TGTGCCAGCAGTCGGACCGGGACAGCTTACGAGCAGTACTTC.

The chain combines TRBV6-5 with TRBJ2-7, with 12 bases aligning to TRBD2. The V segment lost 5 bases and the J segment 4 bases; nucleotides outside the gene matches: 3. The CDR3 length is 14 residues. Looked up from germline, CDR1 is MNHEY and CDR2 is SVGAGI. This CDR3 is CASSRLAGDYEQYF. The CDR3 bases are TGTGCCAGCAGTCGACTAGCGGGAGATTACGAGCAGTACTTC.

The chain combines TRBV7-3 with TRBJ1-1, with a tentative D call TRBD1 (6 bases). This CDR3 is 15 amino acids long. Per germline, CDR1 SGHTA and CDR2 FQGTGA. V lost 6 bases to trimming and J lost 1 base, with 15 bases between them. DNA of the CDR3: TGTGCCAGCAGTAAAACAGGGAGCTCGAACACTGAAGCTTTCTTT. This sequence encodes CASSKTGSSNTEAFF. Full variable domain (outside the CDR3, taken from reference TRBV7-3 and TRBJ1-1): GAGVSQTPSNKVTEKGKYVELRCDPISGHTALYWYRQSLGQGPEFLIYFQGTGAADDSGLPNDRFFAVRPEGSVSTLKIQRTERGDSAVYLCASSKTGSSNTEAFFGQGTRLTVV.

V usage is TRBV30 and J usage is TRBJ2-2; D might be TRBD2 (6 bases). V was cut by 0 bases and J by 7 bases, with 21 bases left in between. The CDR3 has 17 residues. Germline assignment: CDR1 GTSNPN and CDR2 SVGIG (reference sequence). The CDR3 here is CAWSVPGLGGDNGELFF. The CDR3 bases are TGTGCCTGGAGTGTCCCGGGACTCGGAGGGGATAACGGGGAGCTGTTTTTT.

The chain recombines TRBV5-4 with TRBJ2-6; 10 positions agree with TRBD2. Germline V lookup: CDR1 SGHNT, CDR2 YYREEE (reference sequence). Losses at the gene ends were 0 bases for V and 0 bases for J; bases not matched to a gene: 9. This CDR3 comprises 20 residues. CDR3 sequence: CASSLERGSGRASGANVLTF. The CDR3 DNA reads TGTGCCAGCAGCTTGGAGCGGGGGAGCGGGAGGGCCTCTGGGGCCAACGTCCTGACTTTC.

This chain uses TRBV9 with TRBJ2-2; the D gene is possibly TRBD2 (5 bases). This CDR3 is 14 amino acids long. V dropped 4 bases and J dropped 4 bases, with 11 bases sitting between them. The germline gives CDR1 SGDLS, CDR2 YYNGEE. This CDR3 reads CASSPGEGTGELFF. CDR3 in DNA: TGTGCCAGCAGCCCAGGAGAGGGCACCGGGGAGCTGTTTTTT. The variable domain in full, with the rest retrieved from reference TRBV9 and TRBJ2-2, is DSGVTQTPKHLITATGQRVTLRCSPRSGDLSVYWYQQSLDQGLQFLIQYYNGEERAKGNILERFSAQQFPDLHSELNLSSLELGDSALYFCASSPGEGTGELFFGEGSRLTVL.

The CDR3 sequence: CASSLGPGQEGTEAFF. In nucleotides, the CDR3 is TGTGCCAGCAGCTTAGGCCCCGGACAGGAAGGAACTGAAGCTTTCTTT. The chain couples TRBV7-8 to TRBJ1-1; 7 bases fit TRBD1. The CDR3 is 16 amino acids. Germline V lookup: CDR1 SGHVS, CDR2 FQNEAQ. V was pared by 1 base and J by 5 bases, with 10 bases of the junction left unmatched.

This chain joins TRBV2 and TRBJ1-2; D uncertain. V shed 10 bases and J shed 4 bases, with 13 bases lying between them. The V gene's germline CDR1 is SNHLY and CDR2 FYNNEI. There are 12 residues in the CDR3. The DNA of the CDR3 is TGTGCCAACCGGGAGATCGGCTATGGCTACACCTTC. Translated, it gives CANREIGYGYTF. The variable domain in full, completed from reference TRBV2 and TRBJ1-2, reads EPEVTQTPSHQVTQMGQEVILRCVPISNHLYFYWYRQILGQKVEFLVSFYNNEISEKSEIFDDQFSVERPDGSNFTLKIRSTKLEDSAMYFCANREIGYGYTFGSGTRLTVV.

This chain joins TRBV6-1 and TRBJ1-1; 9 positions agree with TRBD1. This CDR3 is 13 amino acids long. With 10 bases clipped from V and 5 bases from J, the junction kept 8 bases outside the gene matches. In germline, CDR1 is MNHNS, CDR2 SASEGT. This CDR3 reads CATGTGWRTEAFF. CDR3 DNA: TGTGCCACTGGGACAGGGTGGCGAACTGAAGCTTTCTTT.

The rearrangement joins TRBV28 to TRBJ2-5; TRBD1 matches 10 bases. V gave up 6 bases and J gave up 0 bases; unmatched junction bases: 4. CDR3 length equals 15 residues. CDR1 is MDHEN, CDR2 SYDVKM, per germline. The DNA for the CDR3 is TGTGCCAGCAGGGACAGGGGGGCCCACCAAGAGACCCAGTACTTC. Amino acid sequence: CASRDRGAHQETQYF.